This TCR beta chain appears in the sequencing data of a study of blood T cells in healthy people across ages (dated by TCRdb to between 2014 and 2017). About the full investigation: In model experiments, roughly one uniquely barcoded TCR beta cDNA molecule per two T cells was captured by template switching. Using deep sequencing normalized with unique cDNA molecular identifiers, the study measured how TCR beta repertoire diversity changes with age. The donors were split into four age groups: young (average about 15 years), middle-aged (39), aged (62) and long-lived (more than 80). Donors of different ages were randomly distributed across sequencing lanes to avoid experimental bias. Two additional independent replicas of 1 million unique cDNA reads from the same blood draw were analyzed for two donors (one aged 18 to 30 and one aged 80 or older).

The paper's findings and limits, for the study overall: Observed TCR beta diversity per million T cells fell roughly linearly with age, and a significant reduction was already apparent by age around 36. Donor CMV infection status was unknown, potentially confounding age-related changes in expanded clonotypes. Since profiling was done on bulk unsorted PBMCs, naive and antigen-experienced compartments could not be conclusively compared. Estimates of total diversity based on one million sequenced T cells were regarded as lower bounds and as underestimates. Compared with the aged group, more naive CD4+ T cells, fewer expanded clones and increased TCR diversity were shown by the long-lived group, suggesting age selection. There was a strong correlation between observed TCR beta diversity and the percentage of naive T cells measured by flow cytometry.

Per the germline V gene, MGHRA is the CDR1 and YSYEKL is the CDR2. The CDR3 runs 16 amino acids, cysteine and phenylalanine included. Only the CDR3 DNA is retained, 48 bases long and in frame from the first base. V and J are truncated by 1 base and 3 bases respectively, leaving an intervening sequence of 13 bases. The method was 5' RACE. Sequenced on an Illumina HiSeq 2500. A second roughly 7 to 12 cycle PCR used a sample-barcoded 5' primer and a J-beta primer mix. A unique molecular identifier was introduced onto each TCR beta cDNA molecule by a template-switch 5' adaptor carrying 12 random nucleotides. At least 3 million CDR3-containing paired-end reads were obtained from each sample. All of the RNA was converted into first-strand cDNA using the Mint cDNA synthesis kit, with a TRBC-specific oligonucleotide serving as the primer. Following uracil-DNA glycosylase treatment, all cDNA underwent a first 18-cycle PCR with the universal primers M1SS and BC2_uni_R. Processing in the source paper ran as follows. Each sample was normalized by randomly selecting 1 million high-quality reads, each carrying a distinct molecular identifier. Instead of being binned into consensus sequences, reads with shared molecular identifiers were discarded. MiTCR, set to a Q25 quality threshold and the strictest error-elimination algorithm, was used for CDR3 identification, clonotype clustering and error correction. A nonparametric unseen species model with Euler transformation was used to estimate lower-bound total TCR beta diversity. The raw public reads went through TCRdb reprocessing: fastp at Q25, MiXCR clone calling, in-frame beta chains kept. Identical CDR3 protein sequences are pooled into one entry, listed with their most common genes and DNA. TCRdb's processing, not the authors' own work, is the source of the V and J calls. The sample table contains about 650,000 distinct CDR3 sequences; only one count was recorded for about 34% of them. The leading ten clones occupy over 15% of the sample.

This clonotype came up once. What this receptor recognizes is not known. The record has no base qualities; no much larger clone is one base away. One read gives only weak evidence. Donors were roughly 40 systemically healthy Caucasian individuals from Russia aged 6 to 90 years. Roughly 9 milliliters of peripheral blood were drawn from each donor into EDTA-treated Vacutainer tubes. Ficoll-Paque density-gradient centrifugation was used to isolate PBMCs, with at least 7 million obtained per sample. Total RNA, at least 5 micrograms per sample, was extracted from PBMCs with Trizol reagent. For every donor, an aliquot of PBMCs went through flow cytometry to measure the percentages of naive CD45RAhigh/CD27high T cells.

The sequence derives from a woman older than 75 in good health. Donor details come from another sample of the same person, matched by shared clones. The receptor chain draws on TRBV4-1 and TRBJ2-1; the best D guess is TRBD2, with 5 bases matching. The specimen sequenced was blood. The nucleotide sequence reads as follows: TGCGCCAGCAGCCAAGTTCCCAGCGGCTACTACAATGAGCAGTTCTTC. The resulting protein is CASSQVPSGYYNEQFF.